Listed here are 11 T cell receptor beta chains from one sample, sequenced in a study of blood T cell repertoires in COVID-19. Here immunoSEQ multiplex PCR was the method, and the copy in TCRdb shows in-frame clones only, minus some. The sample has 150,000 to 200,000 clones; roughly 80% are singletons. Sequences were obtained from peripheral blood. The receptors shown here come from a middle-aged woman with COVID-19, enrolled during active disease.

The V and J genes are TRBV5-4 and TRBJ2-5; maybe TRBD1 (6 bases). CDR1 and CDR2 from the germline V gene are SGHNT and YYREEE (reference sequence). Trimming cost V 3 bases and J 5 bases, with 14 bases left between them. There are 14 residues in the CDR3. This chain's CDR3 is CASSSTGTVETQYF. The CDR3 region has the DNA TGTGCCAGCAGCTCGACAGGAACGGTGGAGACCCAGTACTTC. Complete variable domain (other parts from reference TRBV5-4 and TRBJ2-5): ETGVTQSPTHLIKTRGQQVTLRCSSQSGHNTVSWYQQALGQGPQFIFQYYREEENGRGNFPPRFSGLQFPNYSSELNVNALELDDSALYLCASSSTGTVETQYFGPGTRLLVL.

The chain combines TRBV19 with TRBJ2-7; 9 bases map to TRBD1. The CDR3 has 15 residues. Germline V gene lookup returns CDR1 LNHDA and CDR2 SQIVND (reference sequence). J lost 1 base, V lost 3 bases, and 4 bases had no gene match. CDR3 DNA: TGTGCCAGTAGTATCGGGACAGGGATGTCCTACGAGCAGTACTTC. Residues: CASSIGTGMSYEQYF. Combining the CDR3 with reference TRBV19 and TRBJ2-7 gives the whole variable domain DGGITQSPKYLFRKEGQNVTLSCEQNLNHDAMYWYRQDPGQGLRLIYYSQIVNDFQKGDIAEGYSVSREKKESFPLTVTSAQKNPTAFYLCASSIGTGMSYEQYFGPGTRLTVT.

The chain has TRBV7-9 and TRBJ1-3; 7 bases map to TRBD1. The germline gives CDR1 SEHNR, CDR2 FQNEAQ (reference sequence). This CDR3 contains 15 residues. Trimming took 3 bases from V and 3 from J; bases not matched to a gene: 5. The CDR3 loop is CASSFRGTVGNTIYF. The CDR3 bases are TGTGCCAGCAGCTTTCGGGGGACAGTTGGAAACACCATATATTTT.

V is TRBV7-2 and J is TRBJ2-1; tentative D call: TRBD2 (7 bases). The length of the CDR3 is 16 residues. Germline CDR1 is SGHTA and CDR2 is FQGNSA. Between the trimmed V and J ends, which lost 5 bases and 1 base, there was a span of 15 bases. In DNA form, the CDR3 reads TGTGCCAGCAGCACCGAGGGGGGGCTATCCTACAATGAGCAGTTCTTC. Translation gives CASSTEGGLSYNEQFF.

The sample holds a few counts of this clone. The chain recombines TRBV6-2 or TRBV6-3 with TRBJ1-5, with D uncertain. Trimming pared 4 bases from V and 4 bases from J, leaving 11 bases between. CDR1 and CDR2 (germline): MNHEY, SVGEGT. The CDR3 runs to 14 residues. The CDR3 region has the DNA TGTGCCAGCAGTTCCAACAGTAGAAATCAGCCCCAGCATTTT. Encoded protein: CASSSNSRNQPQHF.

CDR3 coding DNA: TGCGCCAGCAGCCATCAAGGGGAATATGGCTACACCTTC. Encoded protein: CASSHQGEYGYTF. The chain uses TRBV4-1 and TRBJ1-2, with a possible D match to TRBD1 (5 bases). The V gene's germline CDR1 is MGHRA and CDR2 YSYEKL. V dropped 3 bases and J dropped 5 bases, with 10 bases sitting between them. The CDR3 extends over 13 amino acids.

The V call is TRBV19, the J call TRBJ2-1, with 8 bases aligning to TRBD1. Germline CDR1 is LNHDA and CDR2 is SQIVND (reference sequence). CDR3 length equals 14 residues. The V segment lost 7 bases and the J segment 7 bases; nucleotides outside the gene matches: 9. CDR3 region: CASKFRTGRNEQFF. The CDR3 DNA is TGTGCCAGTAAATTTAGGACAGGGAGGAATGAGCAGTTCTTC.

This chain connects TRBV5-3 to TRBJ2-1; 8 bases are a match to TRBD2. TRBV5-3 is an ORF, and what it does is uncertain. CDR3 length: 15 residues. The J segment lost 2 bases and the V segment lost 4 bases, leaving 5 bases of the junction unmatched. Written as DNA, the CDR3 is TGTGCCAGAAGCAGAGGACTAGCACCCTACAATGAGCAGTTCTTC. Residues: CARSRGLAPYNEQFF.

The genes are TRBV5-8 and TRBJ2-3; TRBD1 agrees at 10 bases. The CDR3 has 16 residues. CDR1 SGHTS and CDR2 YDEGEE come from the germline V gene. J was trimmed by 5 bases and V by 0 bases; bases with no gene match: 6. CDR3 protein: CASSLEGTGDEDTQYF. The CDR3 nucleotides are TGTGCCAGCAGCTTGGAAGGGACAGGGGACGAAGATACGCAGTATTTT.

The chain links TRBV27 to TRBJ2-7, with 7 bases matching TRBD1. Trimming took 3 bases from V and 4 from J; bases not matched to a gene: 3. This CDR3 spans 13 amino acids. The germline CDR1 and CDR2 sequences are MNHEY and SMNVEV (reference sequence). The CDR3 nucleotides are TGTGCCAGCAGTTTGGGGACAGATTACGAGCAGTACTTC. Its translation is CASSLGTDYEQYF.

The CDR3, as DNA: TGTGCCAGCAGCTTAGCGTTTTCTAGCACAGATACGCAGTATTTT. Translated: CASSLAFSSTDTQYF. V and J are TRBV7-8 and TRBJ2-3; D unclear. CDR1 and CDR2 from the germline V gene are SGHVS and FQNEAQ. V dropped 0 bases and J dropped 0 bases, with 7 bases sitting between them. The CDR3 is 15 amino acids.